This entry lists 10 T cell receptor beta chains sequenced from one sample in a study of STAT3 mutations in large granular lymphocyte leukemia (dated by TCRdb to about 2019). Their antigens are not known. Libraries were constructed by the immunoSEQ multiplex PCR assay. Sourced from immuneACCESS, this table was stored by TCRdb with only in-frame sequences that have V and J called. A share of the clones is absent; for the studies checked, an unresolved V gene accounts for under half, and the remainder has no known explanation. The sample table lists approximately 8,200 clones, around 90% of them with a count of one. The ten largest account for roughly 77% of the sample. Summary of the overall study and its limitations: At least one immunodominant TCRbeta clonotype was identified in every T-LGLL patient, and multiple immunodominant subclonotypes were identified in about half of the T-LGLL patients.

The sequenced material came from peripheral blood mononuclear cells. These receptors originate from a man at least 80 years old with T-cell large granular lymphocyte leukemia. Some clones in this sample may be carry-over from other donors' samples. The age is the age at diagnosis.

The V and J genes are TRBV28 and TRBJ2-3; D gene unclear. This CDR3 comprises 14 residues. Looked up from germline, CDR1 is MDHEN and CDR2 is SYDVKM. Trimming took 6 bases from V and 2 from J, leaving 12 bases between them. The CDR3 protein is CASSSGQSTDTQYF. The CDR3 DNA is TGTGCCAGCAGCTCCGGCCAATCCACAGATACGCAGTATTTT.

The V call is TRBV7-9, the J call TRBJ1-3; D might be TRBD1 (5 bases). Trimming removed 9 bases at V and 3 bases at J, with 9 bases between. This CDR3 contains 12 residues. Per the germline V gene, CDR1 is SEHNR and CDR2 is FQNEAQ (reference sequence). The CDR3 spells CASRQFGNTIYF. CDR3 in DNA: TGTGCCAGTCGACAGTTTGGAAACACCATATATTTT. Using reference TRBV7-9 and TRBJ1-3 for the parts outside the CDR3, the full variable domain is DTGVSQNPRHKITKRGQNVTFRCDPISEHNRLYWYRQTLGQGPEFLTYFQNEAQLEKSRLLSDRFSAERPKGSFSTLEIQRTEQGDSAMYLCASRQFGNTIYFGEGSWLTVV.

The chain combines TRBV30 with TRBJ2-3; 12 bases fit TRBD1. The CDR3 totals 14 residues. Trimming cost V 5 bases and J 5 bases; bases outside gene matches: 5. Germline V gene sequence: CDR1 GTSNPN, CDR2 SVGIG (reference sequence). CDR3 loop: CAWGGTGGVDTQYF. In DNA form, the CDR3 reads TGTGCCTGGGGGGGGACAGGGGGCGTAGATACGCAGTATTTT. Variable domain in full (rest from reference TRBV30 and TRBJ2-3): SQTIHQWPATLVQPVGSPLSLECTVEGTSNPNLYWYRQAAGRGLQLLFYSVGIGQISSEVPQNLSASRPQDRQFILSSKKLLLSDSGFYLCAWGGTGGVDTQYFGPGTRLTVL.

The chain carries TRBV5-1 and TRBJ1-1, with D perhaps matching TRBD1 (6 bases). The CDR3 has 14 amino acids. In germline, CDR1 is SGHRS, CDR2 YFSETQ. V was pared by 5 bases and J by 0 bases, with 11 bases between. CDR3 nucleotide sequence: TGCGCCAGCAGGATAGGACAGCTGAACACTGAAGCTTTCTTT. Translating gives CASRIGQLNTEAFF. The full variable domain, rest sourced from reference TRBV5-1 and TRBJ1-1, is KAGVTQTPRYLIKTRGQQVTLSCSPISGHRSVSWYQQTPGQGLQFLFEYFSETQRNKGNFPGRFSGRQFSNSRSEMNVSTLELGDSALYLCASRIGQLNTEAFFGQGTRLTVV.

J is TRBJ1-2 and V is TRBV9, with 8 bases that match TRBD1. The trim removed 4 bases at V and 2 bases at J, leaving 4 bases unmatched. The CDR3 loop spans 14 amino acids. Looked up from germline, CDR1 is SGDLS and CDR2 is YYNGEE. This CDR3 reads CASSFNRGNYGYTF. The CDR3 nucleotides read TGTGCCAGCAGCTTCAACAGGGGGAACTATGGCTACACCTTC. Supplemented by reference TRBV9 and TRBJ1-2, the full variable domain reads DSGVTQTPKHLITATGQRVTLRCSPRSGDLSVYWYQQSLDQGLQFLIQYYNGEERAKGNILERFSAQQFPDLHSELNLSSLELGDSALYFCASSFNRGNYGYTFGSGTRLTVV.

The chain recombines TRBV5-4 with TRBJ1-1; the D is unclear. Germline CDR1 is SGHNT and CDR2 is YYREEE (reference sequence). Trimming took off 5 bases at V and 5 bases at J, with 16 bases between the two ends. The CDR3 runs to 14 residues. The CDR3 DNA is TGTGCCAGCAGTAAGGGTCTTAGGACTACTGAAGCTTTCTTT. Its translation: CASSKGLRTTEAFF.

The chain couples TRBV7-2 to TRBJ1-6; 7 bases fit TRBD1. The CDR3 totals 16 residues. In germline, CDR1 is SGHTA, CDR2 FQGNSA. Losses at the gene ends were 5 bases for V and 0 bases for J; bases not matched to a gene: 4. Here the CDR3 reads CASSRQGSSYNSPLHF. The CDR3 nucleotides are TGTGCCAGCAGCCGACAGGGTAGCTCCTATAATTCACCCCTCCACTTT.

The chain is built from TRBV28 and TRBJ1-2; TRBD1 is a possible D gene (6 bases). The CDR3 sequence is 13 residues long. V was clipped by 8 bases and J by 5 bases, with 15 bases between them. Germline V gene data show CDR1 as MDHEN and CDR2 as SYDVKM. The CDR3 spells CASRGKGGYGYTF. The CDR3, as DNA: TGTGCCAGCCGGGGCAAAGGGGGGTATGGCTACACCTTC.

The CDR3 sequence: CATRLGPTYEQYF. The CDR3 bases are TGTGCCACCAGACTCGGGCCAACCTACGAGCAGTACTTC. The chain is built from TRBV15 and TRBJ2-7; D is undetermined. Per the germline V gene, CDR1 is LNHNV and CDR2 is YYDKDF (reference sequence). Trimming pared 6 bases from V and 2 bases from J, leaving 11 bases between. The CDR3 has 13 residues.

The chain joins TRBV10-3 to TRBJ1-1; D perhaps matches TRBD1 (6 bases). The germline gives CDR1 ENHRY, CDR2 SYGVKD. This CDR3 comprises 15 residues. The germline V and J ends were trimmed by 5 bases and 2 bases, with 15 bases remaining between them. DNA for the CDR3: TGTGCCATCAGTTCGGACAGCTTCCTTAACACTGAAGCTTTCTTT. Translation: CAISSDSFLNTEAFF.